This T cell receptor beta chain is from a study of Ad26.COV2.S vaccination and SARS-CoV-2 variants. About the research overall: Ad26.COV2.S shots went into the muscle once or twice, 56 days apart.

Study outcomes and limitations: Total responses of T cells may have been underestimated by the analyses of TCR breadth and depth. Comparability of non-spike TCR breadth was observed across vaccine and placebo recipients.

Method: immunoSEQ multiplex PCR; TCRdb's copy keeps in-frame clones and lacks some. The table has some 270,000 clones, approximately 88% seen once. Trimming removed 4 bases at V and 4 bases at J, with 19 bases between. CDR3 length: 16 amino acids. Germline CDR1 is SEHNR and CDR2 is FQNEAQ (reference sequence). This clone was observed a handful of times. Its specificity is not known. Regarding treatment: roughly 19 received Ad26.COV2.S at low or high dose, single or two shots; about 5 received placebo; per-sample allocation not given. Vaccine and placebo recipients were sampled on day 63 after the first injection. Expression of Wuhan-strain SARS-CoV-2 spike came from the Ad26 vector that formed the vaccine.

This sample comprised peripheral blood, obtained in a trial of Ad26.COV2.S vaccine versus placebo. The chain recombines TRBV7-9 with TRBJ2-5; D is ambiguous. The receptor's source is a person between 18 and 60 years old who received the Ad26.COV2.S COVID-19 vaccine or a placebo. In DNA form, the CDR3 reads TGTGCCAGCAGCTATCCCCTGGGTGGGGAATCAGAGACCCAGTACTTC. Translated, it gives CASSYPLGGESETQYF. Full variable domain (outside the CDR3, taken from reference TRBV7-9 and TRBJ2-5): DTGVSQNPRHKITKRGQNVTFRCDPISEHNRLYWYRQTLGQGPEFLTYFQNEAQLEKSRLLSDRFSAERPKGSFSTLEIQRTEQGDSAMYLCASSYPLGGESETQYFGPGTRLLVL.